The 9 T cell receptor beta chains given below trace back to one sample, sequenced in a study of cytomegalovirus exposure and HLA in healthy donors. A multiplex PCR was run with 60 Vbeta primers and 13 Jbeta primers. The assay was immunoSEQ multiplex PCR, and TCRdb's table has in-frame clones only and misses some. The sample holds approximately 110,000 clones. The sample consisted of PBMCs. The source of these receptors is a man aged 18-30 years in good health and CMV-seronegative.

The V call is TRBV6-4, the J call TRBJ1-1; D ambiguous. Looked up from germline, CDR1 is MRHNA and CDR2 is SNTAGT. The germline V and J ends were trimmed by 3 bases and 2 bases, with 7 bases remaining between them. This CDR3 is 13 amino acids long. Written as DNA, the CDR3 is TGTGCCAGCAGTGAAGCCGGTAACACTGAAGCTTTCTTT. This gives the protein CASSEAGNTEAFF.

J is TRBJ2-1 and V is TRBV5-1; the D gene is possibly TRBD2 (7 bases). The CDR3 length is 16 residues. CDR1 is SGHRS and CDR2 is YFSETQ in the germline V gene. V lost 0 bases, J lost 8 bases, and 18 bases lay in between. CDR3: CASSLGGRGAVDEQFF. Written as DNA, the CDR3 is TGCGCCAGCAGCTTGGGCGGCCGGGGGGCCGTCGATGAGCAGTTCTTC.

The J gene is TRBJ2-2, the V gene TRBV5-1, with TRBD1 matching over 7 bases. The CDR3 length is 17 residues. The trim removed 0 bases at V and 7 bases at J, leaving 12 bases unmatched. The germline V gene has CDR1 SGHRS and CDR2 YFSETQ. The CDR3 reads CASSLEAAGGRGGELFF. The DNA of the CDR3 is TGCGCCAGCAGCTTGGAAGCGGCAGGGGGTCGGGGCGGGGAGCTGTTTTTT.

The chain joins TRBV27 to TRBJ2-7, with D maybe TRBD1 (6 bases). The CDR3 spans 14 residues. V lost 5 bases and J 2 bases, leaving 13 bases between the germline ends. CDR1 and CDR2 from the germline V gene are MNHEY and SMNVEV (reference sequence). This CDR3 is CASSRYRAPYEQYF. DNA of the CDR3: TGTGCCAGCAGTCGCTACAGGGCCCCCTACGAGCAGTACTTC.

This chain connects TRBV10-3 to TRBJ2-5; TRBD1 matches at 9 bases. V dropped 6 bases and J dropped 4; count of bases not matched to a gene: 18. This CDR3 is built from 18 residues. CDR1 ENHRY and CDR2 SYGVKD come from the germline V gene. CDR3 nucleotides: TGTGCCATCAGCCCAACCGGGACAGGGAGATTCCGAAGAGAGACCCAGTACTTC. It codes for CAISPTGTGRFRRETQYF.

The chain links TRBV10-1 to TRBJ2-7; tentatively, D is TRBD2 (6 bases). Germline loops: CDR1 WNHNN, CDR2 SYGVQD (reference sequence). The CDR3 runs to 13 residues. V was shortened by 5 bases and J by 4 bases, with 12 bases between the two germline ends. The CDR3 DNA follows: TGCGCCAGCAGTTCGAGCGGGTATTACGAGCAGTACTTC. Its translation: CASSSSGYYEQYF.

The chain uses TRBV9 and TRBJ1-1; weak D call: TRBD1 (5 bases). The germline V gene encodes CDR1 SGDLS and CDR2 YYNGEE. V dropped 0 bases and J dropped 8 bases, with 17 bases sitting between them. This CDR3 is built from 15 residues. CDR3 coding DNA: TGTGCCAGCAGCGTAGAACAAAGGGGCCCCTTAGAAGCTTTCTTT. Translation: CASSVEQRGPLEAFF.

The chain uses TRBV7-6 and TRBJ2-7; TRBD1 aligns across 8 bases. CDR3 length: 16 residues. Germline CDR1 SGHVS, CDR2 FNYEAQ. Trimming took 3 bases from V and 2 from J; bases not matched to a gene: 9. In nucleotides, the CDR3 is TGTGCCAGCAGCTTTTTTCCCAGGGGGCGCGCCTACGAGCAGTACTTC. Translated, it gives CASSFFPRGRAYEQYF.

CDR3 bases: TGCGCCAGCAGCTTACCGAAGCCCTACGAGCAGTACTTC. It is translated as CASSLPKPYEQYF. The J gene is TRBJ2-7, the V gene TRBV5-1; D uncertain. V was shortened by 2 bases and J by 2 bases, with 8 bases between the two germline ends. The germline gives CDR1 SGHRS, CDR2 YFSETQ. CDR3 length equals 13 residues.